The 30 T cell receptor beta chains reported below all come from one sample, sequenced in a study of PD-L1 blockade in urothelial cancer. The repertoire was sequenced with immunoSEQ multiplex PCR; TCRdb's copy has only in-frame clones and lacks some. Of some 71,000 clones listed, 85% to 90% are singletons. The sequencing here drew on PBMCs, taken around atezolizumab (anti-PD-L1) treatment. Receptors originate from a man aged 55 to 69 with urothelial cancer.

The chain is built from TRBV7-4 and TRBJ2-2; a possible D gene is TRBD2 (7 bases). Germline V gene lookup returns CDR1 SGHVT and CDR2 SQSDAQ. This CDR3 comprises 15 residues. V dropped 9 bases and J dropped 5 bases, with 19 bases sitting between them. This chain's CDR3 is CARRRGGPTTGELFF. In DNA form, the CDR3 reads TGTGCCAGGAGGAGGGGGGGGCCGACTACCGGGGAGCTGTTTTTT.

The V gene is TRBV6-1, the J gene TRBJ2-3; D is uncertain. Germline CDR1 reads MNHNS; CDR2 reads SASEGT. Trimming stripped 10 bases from V and 4 bases from J, with 9 bases between. CDR3 size: 11 residues. The CDR3, as DNA: TGTGCCATCTCACTTGCAGATACGCAGTATTTT. Its protein is CAISLADTQYF.

The chain couples TRBV7-2 to TRBJ2-4, with TRBD2 matching 7 bases. This CDR3 is 17 amino acids long. J was trimmed by 1 base and V by 0 bases; bases with no gene match: 6. The germline gives CDR1 SGHTA, CDR2 FQGNSA. The CDR3 DNA sequence: TGTGCCAGCAGCTTAGCGCCCGGGGAGGGGGCCAAAAACATTCAGTACTTC. Translated, it gives CASSLAPGEGAKNIQYF.

V is TRBV4-1 and J is TRBJ1-2; D is ambiguous. The CDR3 runs 14 residues. Germline V lookup: CDR1 MGHRA, CDR2 YSYEKL. The V gene lost 4 bases and the J gene lost 8 bases, with 17 bases spanning the gap. Here the CDR3 DNA reads TGCGCCAGCAGCCCTGGGGAGATTACTGGCGGCTACACCTTC. Protein: CASSPGEITGGYTF.

The rearrangement links TRBV7-9 to TRBJ1-1, with D unresolved. Germline V gene lookup returns CDR1 SEHNR and CDR2 FQNEAQ (reference sequence). V lost 1 base and J lost 8, with 11 bases in between. The CDR3 covers 13 residues. CDR3 loop: CASSLEQRGEAFF. As DNA, the CDR3 is TGTGCCAGCAGCTTAGAACAGAGAGGGGAAGCTTTCTTT. Looking up the rest from reference TRBV7-9 and TRBJ1-1 gives the full variable domain: DTGVSQNPRHKITKRGQNVTFRCDPISEHNRLYWYRQTLGQGPEFLTYFQNEAQLEKSRLLSDRFSAERPKGSFSTLEIQRTEQGDSAMYLCASSLEQRGEAFFGQGTRLTVV.

This chain connects TRBV5-1 to TRBJ2-3, with 8 bases fitting TRBD1. CDR3 length: 16 amino acids. Losses at the gene ends were 0 bases for V and 2 bases for J; bases not matched to a gene: 5. Germline-derived CDR1 and CDR2 are SGHRS and YFSETQ. In DNA form, the CDR3 reads TGCGCCAGCAGCTTGGGAGGACAGGGCCCCACAGATACGCAGTATTTT. Translating it yields CASSLGGQGPTDTQYF.

The CDR3 reads CAISEGKQGDEKLFF. The CDR3, as DNA: TGTGCCATCAGTGAAGGAAAACAGGGAGATGAAAAACTGTTTTTT. The V gene is TRBV10-3, the J gene TRBJ1-4, with D perhaps matching TRBD1 (6 bases). Per the germline V gene, CDR1 is ENHRY and CDR2 is SYGVKD. V lost 3 bases and J lost 6, with 14 bases in between. The CDR3 runs 15 residues.

This clone came up a few times. The chain has TRBV14 and TRBJ1-2; TRBD1 aligns across 8 bases. Germline V lookup: CDR1 SGHDN, CDR2 FVKESK. This CDR3 contains 15 residues. The junction had 9 bases not matched to a gene; V was cut back by 4 bases and J by 5 bases. The CDR3, as DNA: TGTGCCAGCAGCCTTGCAGGGGGCGCGGGATATGGCTACACCTTC. Its protein is CASSLAGGAGYGYTF.

This rearrangement joins TRBV30 to TRBJ2-7, with D perhaps matching TRBD1 (6 bases). V lost 0 bases and J 8 bases, leaving 14 bases between the germline ends. The length of the CDR3 is 13 residues. Germline V CDR1 and CDR2: GTSNPN, SVGIG (reference sequence). The CDR3 bases are TGTGCCTGGAGTGTAGGACAGACGAAGAAGCAGTACTTC. This encodes CAWSVGQTKKQYF.

The genes are TRBV2 and TRBJ1-2; 8 bases are shared with TRBD1. CDR1 is SNHLY, CDR2 FYNNEI, per germline. The CDR3 has 15 amino acids. Trimming at V came to 6 bases and at J to 3 bases, leaving 9 bases not matched to a gene. The CDR3 sequence is CASRDGQGWDYGYTF. In DNA, the CDR3 is TGTGCCAGCAGAGACGGACAGGGTTGGGACTATGGCTACACCTTC.

This chain connects TRBV7-8 to TRBJ2-7; TRBD1 might be the D (7 bases). V dropped 5 bases and J dropped 3 bases, with 11 bases sitting between them. Germline assignment: CDR1 SGHVS and CDR2 FQNEAQ. This CDR3 contains 13 residues. This CDR3 reads CASSAGQIYEQYF. CDR3 DNA sequence: TGTGCCAGCAGCGCGGGACAGATCTACGAGCAGTACTTC.

V and J are TRBV19 and TRBJ2-1, with 8 bases matching TRBD2. The germline V gene encodes CDR1 LNHDA and CDR2 SQIVND (reference sequence). With V trimmed by 5 bases and J by 6 bases, 9 bases remained unmatched. The CDR3 has 15 residues. CDR3 DNA: TGTGCCAGTAGTGTCCGGGGGGGCCGGGGCAATGAGCAGTTCTTC. Translation: CASSVRGGRGNEQFF. Together with reference TRBV19 and TRBJ2-1, the CDR3 gives the full variable domain: DGGITQSPKYLFRKEGQNVTLSCEQNLNHDAMYWYRQDPGQGLRLIYYSQIVNDFQKGDIAEGYSVSREKKESFPLTVTSAQKNPTAFYLCASSVRGGRGNEQFFGPGTRLTVL.

The chain uses TRBV18 and TRBJ1-2; D unclear. This CDR3 is built from 13 residues. The V gene's germline CDR1 is KGHSH and CDR2 LQKENI. Trimming shortened V by 3 bases and J by 4 bases, and 9 bases separated the two germline ends. The CDR3 reads CASSPLGTYGYTF. The CDR3, as DNA: TGTGCCAGCTCACCTCTAGGCACCTATGGCTACACCTTC.

The chain recombines TRBV19 with TRBJ2-3, with 13 bases fitting TRBD2. This CDR3 region has 17 residues. After removal of 4 bases from V and 0 bases from J, the junction contained 4 bases not matched to a gene. Germline assignment: CDR1 LNHDA and CDR2 SQIVND (reference sequence). The CDR3 sequence: CASSRTSGGDSTDTQYF. The CDR3 coding sequence is TGTGCCAGTAGTAGGACTAGCGGGGGAGATAGCACAGATACGCAGTATTTT. Using reference TRBV19 and TRBJ2-3 for the parts outside the CDR3, the full variable domain is DGGITQSPKYLFRKEGQNVTLSCEQNLNHDAMYWYRQDPGQGLRLIYYSQIVNDFQKGDIAEGYSVSREKKESFPLTVTSAQKNPTAFYLCASSRTSGGDSTDTQYFGPGTRLTVL.

This clone came up once. The chain has TRBV2 and TRBJ1-2; 8 bases are a match to TRBD1. There are 13 residues in the CDR3. The V gene's germline CDR1 is SNHLY and CDR2 FYNNEI. V shed 9 bases, J shed 3 bases, and the junction held 6 bases outside the gene matches. This chain's CDR3 is CASYRQGYYGYTF. CDR3 DNA sequence: TGTGCCAGTTATAGACAGGGGTACTATGGCTACACCTTC.

The V gene is TRBV30, the J gene TRBJ1-3; tentative D call: TRBD1 (5 bases). V gave up 4 bases and J gave up 4 bases, with 23 bases separating them. The germline V gene has CDR1 GTSNPN and CDR2 SVGIG (reference sequence). This CDR3 has 17 residues. Written as DNA, the CDR3 is TGTGCCTGGAATGCGGGGCAGCTGATTCTCCTAGGAAACACCATATATTTT. Its protein is CAWNAGQLILLGNTIYF.

The chain uses TRBV27 and TRBJ1-5; weak D call: TRBD1 (5 bases). V lost 4 bases and J 0 bases, leaving 10 bases between the germline ends. CDR1 and CDR2 from the germline V gene are MNHEY and SMNVEV (reference sequence). CDR3 length: 15 amino acids. CDR3 nucleotides: TGTGCCAGCAGTTCGGACATGTCTAGCAATCAGCCCCAGCATTTT. Its translation is CASSSDMSSNQPQHF.

J is TRBJ1-2 and V is TRBV5-1, with 9 bases identical to TRBD1. Germline V gives CDR1 SGHRS, CDR2 YFSETQ. V was clipped by 0 bases and J by 10 bases; unmatched bases: 10. The CDR3 length is 15 residues. CDR3 in DNA: TGCGCCAGCAGCTTGGGGAGGACAGGGGCGAATGACTACACCTTC. This gives the protein CASSLGRTGANDYTF.

The chain recombines TRBV30 with TRBJ2-7, with 12 bases lining up with TRBD1. J gave up 4 bases and V 4 bases, and 8 bases lay outside the gene matches. CDR3 length equals 15 residues. Germline CDR1 is GTSNPN and CDR2 is SVGIG (reference sequence). The CDR3 here is CAWTRDRGRGYEQYF. The CDR3 DNA sequence: TGTGCCTGGACCCGGGACAGGGGGCGTGGGTACGAGCAGTACTTC.

V usage is TRBV7-2 and J usage is TRBJ2-6, with D possibly being TRBD2 (5 bases). V lost 2 bases and J 0 bases, leaving 8 bases between the germline ends. Germline V gene sequence: CDR1 SGHTA, CDR2 FQGNSA. This CDR3 has 16 amino acids. CDR3 region: CASSLMAGSGANVLTF. Here the CDR3 DNA reads TGTGCCAGCAGCTTAATGGCGGGCTCTGGGGCCAACGTCCTGACTTTC.

This clone was found a few times. This chain joins TRBV6-1 and TRBJ2-5, with 7 nucleotides matching TRBD1. V trimming: 8 bases; J trimming: 5 bases; junction bases outside the gene matches: 8. Looked up from germline, CDR1 is MNHNS and CDR2 is SASEGT. This CDR3 comprises 13 residues. The CDR3 region is CASGTAREETQYF. As DNA, the CDR3 is TGTGCCAGCGGGACAGCCCGTGAGGAGACCCAGTACTTC.

This clone has just a few counts. Other DNA sequences from this sample encode an identical CDR3 as well. The chain uses TRBV6-5 and TRBJ1-4, with D possibly matching TRBD1 (5 bases). Germline-derived CDR1 and CDR2 are MNHEY and SVGAGI. V was cut by 8 bases and J by 7 bases, with 14 bases left in between. The CDR3 runs to 13 residues. Here the CDR3 reads CASGDRGVEKLFF. DNA of the CDR3: TGTGCCAGCGGCGACCGGGGGGTTGAAAAACTGTTTTTT.

The rearrangement joins TRBV5-1 to TRBJ1-5, with a tentative D call TRBD1 (5 bases). V was shortened by 2 bases and J by 3 bases, with 12 bases between the two germline ends. Germline CDR1 and CDR2: SGHRS and YFSETQ. The CDR3 is 15 amino acids. CDR3 DNA: TGCGCCAGCAGCTTTGGGGGGGTAAACAATCAGCCCCAGCATTTT. Translation gives CASSFGGVNNQPQHF.

V usage is TRBV6-5 and J usage is TRBJ2-7, with 7 nucleotides matching TRBD2. This CDR3 has 13 amino acids. Trimming cost V 2 bases and J 5 bases; bases outside gene matches: 3. Germline CDR1 MNHEY, CDR2 SVGAGI. Here the CDR3 DNA reads TGTGCCAGCAGTTACCGGGGGGTTCACGAGCAGTACTTC. Translated, it gives CASSYRGVHEQYF.

In its sample, this clone was seen a few times. The V and J genes are TRBV19 and TRBJ1-5, with 7 bases that match TRBD1. The CDR3 covers 14 residues. Germline assignment: CDR1 LNHDA and CDR2 SQIVND (reference sequence). The V segment lost 5 bases and the J segment 5 bases; nucleotides outside the gene matches: 6. CDR3 nucleotide sequence: TGTGCCAGTAGTTGGGCAGGGGGACATCAGCCCCAGCATTTT. Translation: CASSWAGGHQPQHF.

J is TRBJ1-1 and V is TRBV2, with D perhaps matching TRBD1 (6 bases). The CDR3 spans 12 residues. Trimming stripped 3 bases from V and 5 bases from J, with 7 bases between. Germline V gives CDR1 SNHLY, CDR2 FYNNEI. The DNA for the CDR3 is TGTGCCAGCAGTGACAGGGGAACTGAAGCTTTCTTT. Its translation: CASSDRGTEAFF.

The J gene is TRBJ2-3, the V gene TRBV7-3; D ambiguous. Germline CDR1 is SGHTA and CDR2 is FQGTGA. The ends were cut back, 2 bases at V and 2 bases at J, with 17 bases in the middle. The CDR3 runs to 17 residues. This CDR3 reads CASSLSGRATSTDTQYF. The CDR3 DNA sequence: TGTGCCAGCAGCTTATCGGGTAGAGCGACCTCCACAGATACGCAGTATTTT.

V gene TRBV11-2 combines with J gene TRBJ2-6, with TRBD1 identical over 7 bases. The CDR3 is 16 residues long. In germline, CDR1 is SGHAT, CDR2 FQNNGV. V shed 3 bases and J 11 bases; nucleotides not matched to a gene: 13. In DNA, the CDR3 is TGTGCCAGCAGCTTCTCAGACCCCCCAGGGGGAGACGTCCTGACTTTC. Its translation: CASSFSDPPGGDVLTF.

The CDR3 loop is CSFGEANTEAFF. The CDR3 region has the DNA TGCAGCTTCGGGGAAGCGAACACTGAAGCTTTCTTT. This chain connects TRBV29-1 to TRBJ1-1; D not certain. This CDR3 is built from 12 residues. V gave up 8 bases and J gave up 1 base, with 11 bases separating them. From germline, CDR1 is SQVTM and CDR2 ANQGSEA.

The gene calls are TRBV7-2 and TRBJ2-7; D possibly corresponds to TRBD1 (6 bases). CDR3 size: 13 residues. Germline V lookup: CDR1 SGHTA, CDR2 FQGNSA. V was clipped by 3 bases and J by 4 bases, with 10 bases between them. CDR3 DNA: TGTGCCAGCAGCTTCGGACAGACTTACGAGCAGTACTTC. Amino acid sequence: CASSFGQTYEQYF.